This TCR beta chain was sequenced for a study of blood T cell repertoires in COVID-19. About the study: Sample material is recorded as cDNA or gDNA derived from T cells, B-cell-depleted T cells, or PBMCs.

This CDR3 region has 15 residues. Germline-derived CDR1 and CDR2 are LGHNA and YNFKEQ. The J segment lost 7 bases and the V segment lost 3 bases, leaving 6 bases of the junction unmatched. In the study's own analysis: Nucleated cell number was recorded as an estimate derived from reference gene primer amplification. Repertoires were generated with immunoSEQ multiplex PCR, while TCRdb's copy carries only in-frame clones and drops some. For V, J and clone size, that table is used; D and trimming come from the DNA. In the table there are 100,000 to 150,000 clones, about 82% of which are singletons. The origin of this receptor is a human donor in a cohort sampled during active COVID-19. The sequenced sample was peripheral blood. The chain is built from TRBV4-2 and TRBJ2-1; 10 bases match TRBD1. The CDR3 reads CASSQTGQGKNEQFF. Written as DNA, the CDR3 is TGTGCCAGCAGCCAGACGGGACAGGGGAAAAATGAGCAGTTCTTC.